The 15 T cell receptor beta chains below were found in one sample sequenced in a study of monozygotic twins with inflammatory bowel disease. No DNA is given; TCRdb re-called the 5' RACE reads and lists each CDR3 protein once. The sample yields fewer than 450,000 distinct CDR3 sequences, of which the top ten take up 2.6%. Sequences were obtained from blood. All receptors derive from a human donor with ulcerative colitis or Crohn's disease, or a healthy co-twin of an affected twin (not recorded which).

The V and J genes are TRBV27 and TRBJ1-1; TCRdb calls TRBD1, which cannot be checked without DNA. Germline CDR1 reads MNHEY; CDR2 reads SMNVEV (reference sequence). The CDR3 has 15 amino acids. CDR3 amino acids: CASQKTGGLRGEAFF.

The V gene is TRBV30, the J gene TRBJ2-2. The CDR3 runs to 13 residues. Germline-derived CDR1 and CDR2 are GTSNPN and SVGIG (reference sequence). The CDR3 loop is CAWSVSGSGELFF. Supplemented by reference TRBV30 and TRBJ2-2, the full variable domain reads SQTIHQWPATLVQPVGSPLSLECTVEGTSNPNLYWYRQAAGRGLQLLFYSVGIGQISSEVPQNLSASRPQDRQFILSSKKLLLSDSGFYLCAWSVSGSGELFFGEGSRLTVL.

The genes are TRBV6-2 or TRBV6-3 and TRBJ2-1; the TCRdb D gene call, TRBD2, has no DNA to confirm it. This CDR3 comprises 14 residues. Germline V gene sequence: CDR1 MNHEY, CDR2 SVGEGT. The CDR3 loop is CASSYNGGAGEQFF.

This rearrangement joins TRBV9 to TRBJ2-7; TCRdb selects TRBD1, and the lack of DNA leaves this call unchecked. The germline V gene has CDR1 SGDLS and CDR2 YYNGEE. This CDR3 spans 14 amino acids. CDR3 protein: CASSVVDSLSEQYF.

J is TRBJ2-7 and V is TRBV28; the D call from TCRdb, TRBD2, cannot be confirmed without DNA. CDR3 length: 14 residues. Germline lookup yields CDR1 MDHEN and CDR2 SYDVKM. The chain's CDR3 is CASSPGLVPYEQYF.

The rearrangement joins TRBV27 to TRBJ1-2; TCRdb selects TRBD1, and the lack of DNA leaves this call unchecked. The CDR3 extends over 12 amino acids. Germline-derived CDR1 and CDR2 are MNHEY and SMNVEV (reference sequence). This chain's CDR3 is CASSPDRIGYTF.

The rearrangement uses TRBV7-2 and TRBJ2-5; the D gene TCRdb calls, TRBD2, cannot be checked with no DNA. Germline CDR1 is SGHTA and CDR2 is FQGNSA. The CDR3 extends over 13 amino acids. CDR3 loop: CASSLGGPETQYF.

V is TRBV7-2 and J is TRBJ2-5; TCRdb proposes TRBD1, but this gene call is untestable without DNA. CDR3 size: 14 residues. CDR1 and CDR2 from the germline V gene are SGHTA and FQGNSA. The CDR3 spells CASKPDSTQETQYF.

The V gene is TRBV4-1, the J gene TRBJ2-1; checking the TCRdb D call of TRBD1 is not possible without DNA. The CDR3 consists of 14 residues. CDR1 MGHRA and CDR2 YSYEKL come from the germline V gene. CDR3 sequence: CASSQAVQNNEQFF.

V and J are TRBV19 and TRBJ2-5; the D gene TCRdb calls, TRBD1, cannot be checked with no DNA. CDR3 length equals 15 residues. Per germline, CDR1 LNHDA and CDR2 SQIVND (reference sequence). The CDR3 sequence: CASSINEGSLVTQYF. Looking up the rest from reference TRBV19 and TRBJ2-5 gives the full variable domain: DGGITQSPKYLFRKEGQNVTLSCEQNLNHDAMYWYRQDPGQGLRLIYYSQIVNDFQKGDIAEGYSVSREKKESFPLTVTSAQKNPTAFYLCASSINEGSLVTQYFGPGTRLLVL.

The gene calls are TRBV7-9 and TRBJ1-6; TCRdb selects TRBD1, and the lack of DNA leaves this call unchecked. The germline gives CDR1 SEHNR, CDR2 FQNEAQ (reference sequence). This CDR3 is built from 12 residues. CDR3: CASRGQVSPLHF.

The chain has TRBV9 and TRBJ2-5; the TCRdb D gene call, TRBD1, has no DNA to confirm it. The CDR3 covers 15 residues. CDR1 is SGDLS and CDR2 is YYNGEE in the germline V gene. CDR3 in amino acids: CASSVGAGGGETQYF.

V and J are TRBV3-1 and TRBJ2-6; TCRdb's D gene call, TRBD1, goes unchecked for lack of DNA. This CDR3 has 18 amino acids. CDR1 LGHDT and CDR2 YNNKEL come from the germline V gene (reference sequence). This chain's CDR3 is CASSQEYSGGSGANVLTF.

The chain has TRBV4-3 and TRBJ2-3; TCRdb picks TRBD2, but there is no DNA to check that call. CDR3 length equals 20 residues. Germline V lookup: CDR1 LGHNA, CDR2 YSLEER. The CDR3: CASSLTPYLVTDSGTDTQYF.

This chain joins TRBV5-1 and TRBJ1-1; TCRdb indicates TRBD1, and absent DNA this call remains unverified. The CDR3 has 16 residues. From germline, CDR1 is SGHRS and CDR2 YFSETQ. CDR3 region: CASSLPPRGQNTEAFF.